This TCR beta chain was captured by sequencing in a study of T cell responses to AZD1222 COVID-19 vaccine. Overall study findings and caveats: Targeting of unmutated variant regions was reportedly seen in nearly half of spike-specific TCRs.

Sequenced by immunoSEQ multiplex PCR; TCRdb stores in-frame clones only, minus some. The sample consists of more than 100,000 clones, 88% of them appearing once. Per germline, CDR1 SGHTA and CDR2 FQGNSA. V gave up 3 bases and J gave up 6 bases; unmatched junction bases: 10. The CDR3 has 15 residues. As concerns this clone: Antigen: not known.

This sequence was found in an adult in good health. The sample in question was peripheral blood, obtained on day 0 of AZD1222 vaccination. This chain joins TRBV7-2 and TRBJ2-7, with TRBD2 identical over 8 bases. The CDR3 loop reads CASSFIAGPLFEQYF. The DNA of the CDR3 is TGTGCCAGCAGCTTCATAGCGGGACCCCTTTTCGAGCAGTACTTC.